These 7 T cell receptor beta chains originate from one sample sequenced in a study of T cell changes during pregnancy in multiple sclerosis (dated by TCRdb to between 2017 and 2020). Receptors were amplified or captured by the immunoSEQ multiplex PCR assay. TCRdb provides this immuneACCESS table in a form limited to in-frame rearrangements. Some clones are lacking; in checked studies, under half of them reflect an unresolved V gene, and why the rest are absent is not known. The sample data list about 68,000 clones, and over 75% of these were observed just once. The ten largest clonotypes hold more than 1.4% of the sample. The source was peripheral blood, collected in the third trimester of pregnancy. The receptors were gathered from a female donor with multiple sclerosis, enrolled in a pregnancy study.

This clone was observed once. The rearrangement joins TRBV18 to TRBJ2-7; 8 nucleotides align to TRBD1. This CDR3 contains 17 residues. Germline values: CDR1 KGHSH, CDR2 LQKENI. Trimming removed 4 bases from V and 4 bases from J; junction bases left unmatched: 15. The CDR3 nucleotides are TGTGCCAGCTCACTGAATGAAATGACAGGGGCCAAGTACGAGCAGTACTTC. Its translation is CASSLNEMTGAKYEQYF.

The rearrangement links TRBV5-4 to TRBJ2-3, with 10 bases identical to TRBD1. Germline lookup yields CDR1 SGHNT and CDR2 YYREEE (reference sequence). Trimming removed 4 bases from V and 1 base from J; junction bases left unmatched: 6. This CDR3 region has 16 residues. The CDR3 region has the DNA TGTGCCAGCAGCCCGGCGGGGACAGGGGGCACAGATACGCAGTATTTT. Translating gives CASSPAGTGGTDTQYF. Full variable domain (outside the CDR3, taken from reference TRBV5-4 and TRBJ2-3): ETGVTQSPTHLIKTRGQQVTLRCSSQSGHNTVSWYQQALGQGPQFIFQYYREEENGRGNFPPRFSGLQFPNYSSELNVNALELDDSALYLCASSPAGTGGTDTQYFGPGTRLTVL.

This chain connects TRBV11-3 to TRBJ2-2, with 9 bases fitting TRBD1. V dropped 6 bases and J dropped 5; count of bases not matched to a gene: 13. The CDR3 runs 17 residues. Looked up from germline, CDR1 is SGHNT and CDR2 is YENEEA. CDR3 sequence: CASSRSLDRGGTGELFF. CDR3 sequence (DNA): TGTGCCAGCAGTCGTAGTTTGGACAGGGGAGGGACCGGGGAGCTGTTTTTT.

This chain uses TRBV2 with TRBJ1-2; 10 bases line up with TRBD1. This CDR3 is built from 14 residues. Unmatched junction bases numbered 8, after V lost 8 bases and J lost 5 bases. Germline-derived CDR1 and CDR2 are SNHLY and FYNNEI. CDR3 sequence: CASVSRQGAYGYTF. CDR3 sequence (DNA): TGTGCCAGCGTATCGCGACAGGGGGCATATGGCTACACCTTC.

The chain recombines TRBV9 with TRBJ2-7, with 8 positions matching TRBD1. Germline CDR1 SGDLS, CDR2 YYNGEE. J was trimmed by 5 bases and V by 3 bases; bases with no gene match: 4. The CDR3 consists of 13 residues. The CDR3 region has the DNA TGTGCCAGCAGCGCCCACAGGGGGAACGAGCAGTACTTC. Translated, it gives CASSAHRGNEQYF.

The table lists this clone with a count of one. This chain connects TRBV6-5 to TRBJ1-1; no firm D call. The length of the CDR3 is 16 residues. Trimming cost V 2 bases and J 0 bases, with 13 bases left between them. Germline V gene sequence: CDR1 MNHEY, CDR2 SVGAGI. CDR3 region: CASSYLGFEMNTEAFF. The CDR3 DNA reads TGTGCCAGCAGTTACCTGGGCTTTGAGATGAACACTGAAGCTTTCTTT.

V is TRBV29-1 and J is TRBJ1-5; TRBD1 matches 10 bases. This CDR3 region has 13 residues. CDR1 and CDR2 (germline): SQVTM, ANQGSEA. The J segment lost 5 bases and the V segment lost 6 bases, leaving 4 bases of the junction unmatched. The CDR3 here is CSVPGQGYQPQHF. Here the CDR3 DNA reads TGCAGCGTACCGGGACAGGGGTATCAGCCCCAGCATTTT.